One and the same sample provided the 24 T cell receptor beta chains below, sequenced in a study of blood T cell repertoires in COVID-19 (dated by TCRdb to the early 2020s). Library preparation used the immunoSEQ multiplex PCR assay. Entries here come from immuneACCESS through TCRdb and include only in-frame sequences with V and J called. Some clones fail to appear in such tables; in the studies checked, an unresolved V gene covers under half of the shortfall, and the cause of the remainder is unknown. The sample table holds 400,000 or so clones, of which 70% to 90% were seen once. 0.8% to 1% of the sample lies in the top ten. Sequencing was done on a sample of peripheral blood. Receptor source: a man aged 18 to 29 with COVID-19, enrolled during active disease.

This chain uses TRBV27 with TRBJ2-7, with TRBD2 matching over 9 bases. The CDR3 contains 14 residues. Trimming took 8 bases from V and 2 from J; bases not matched to a gene: 7. The germline V gene encodes CDR1 MNHEY and CDR2 SMNVEV (reference sequence). The CDR3 region has the DNA TGTGCCAGCCACTCTCTAGCGGGACCCTACGAGCAGTACTTC. It codes for CASHSLAGPYEQYF.

The rearrangement links TRBV7-8 to TRBJ2-5, with 9 bases identical to TRBD2. Looked up from germline, CDR1 is SGHVS and CDR2 is FQNEAQ. J gave up 4 bases and V 4 bases, and 7 bases lay outside the gene matches. The CDR3 spans 15 residues. The CDR3 here is CASSSPLAGAETQYF. The CDR3 nucleotides are TGTGCCAGCAGCTCGCCTTTAGCGGGAGCAGAGACCCAGTACTTC.

The chain carries TRBV24-1 and TRBJ2-1, with 7 bases identical to TRBD1. CDR3 length equals 15 residues. J gave up 1 base and V 2 bases, and 1 base lay outside the gene matches. The germline V gene encodes CDR1 KGHDR and CDR2 SFDVKD. The CDR3, as DNA: TGTGCCACCAGTGATTGGACAGGTTCCTACAATGAGCAGTTCTTC. Encoded protein: CATSDWTGSYNEQFF.

V and J are TRBV7-2 and TRBJ2-5, with 9 bases matching TRBD1. Looked up from germline, CDR1 is SGHTA and CDR2 is FQGNSA. CDR3 size: 13 residues. The trim removed 5 bases at V and 5 bases at J, leaving 3 bases unmatched. As DNA, the CDR3 is TGTGCCAGCAGCATCGGACAGGGGGAGACCCAGTACTTC. It translates to CASSIGQGETQYF.

In its sample, this clone was seen a few times. This chain uses TRBV11-2 with TRBJ2-7, with no clear D. The CDR3 covers 14 residues. The V end was cut by 0 bases, the J end by 2 bases, with 8 bases between. CDR1 SGHAT and CDR2 FQNNGV come from the germline V gene. CDR3 DNA sequence: TGTGCCAGCAGCTTAGACAGGCGAACCTACGAGCAGTACTTC. Protein sequence: CASSLDRRTYEQYF. Filled out from reference TRBV11-2 and TRBJ2-7, the complete variable domain reads EAGVAQSPRYKIIEKRQSVAFWCNPISGHATLYWYQQILGQGPKLLIQFQNNGVVDDSQLPKDRFSAERLKGVDSTLKIQPAKLEDSAVYLCASSLDRRTYEQYFGPGTRLTVT.

The chain joins TRBV11-2 to TRBJ2-3; D may be TRBD1 (5 bases). V dropped 4 bases and J dropped 4 bases, with 15 bases sitting between them. The CDR3 loop spans 15 amino acids. CDR1 and CDR2 from the germline V gene are SGHAT and FQNNGV. The CDR3 region has the DNA TGTGCCAGCAGCTCAAGGGGATTTGAGGCAGATACGCAGTATTTT. This translates into CASSSRGFEADTQYF.

Concerning this clone itself: Other nucleotide sequences in the sample specify the same CDR3. The chain employs TRBV18 and TRBJ2-1, with D possibly being TRBD1 (6 bases). V lost 4 bases, J lost 4 bases, and 8 bases lay in between. CDR1 is KGHSH, CDR2 LQKENI, per germline. The CDR3 covers 13 residues. CDR3: CASSQDSYNEQFF. CDR3 DNA sequence: TGTGCCAGCTCACAGGACAGTTACAATGAGCAGTTCTTC.

The J gene is TRBJ2-2, the V gene TRBV29-1, with TRBD1 identical over 8 bases. Germline values: CDR1 SQVTM, CDR2 ANQGSEA. CDR3 length equals 13 residues. J gave up 5 bases and V 4 bases, and 3 bases lay outside the gene matches. The CDR3 sequence: CSVARGRTGELFF. The CDR3 DNA follows: TGCAGCGTTGCCAGGGGGCGGACCGGGGAGCTGTTTTTT.

The rearrangement uses TRBV4-1 and TRBJ1-1, with 7 bases identical to TRBD1. The CDR3 has 18 residues. Germline V gene lookup returns CDR1 MGHRA and CDR2 YSYEKL. The V and J ends lost 6 bases and 2 bases, in that order; junction bases with no gene match: 18. The CDR3 DNA sequence: TGCGCCAGCAGTCTAGTTTCTTTACCGGGACAGATAAACACTGAAGCTTTCTTT. It is translated as CASSLVSLPGQINTEAFF.

The J gene is TRBJ2-3, the V gene TRBV10-1, with D uncertain. The germline gives CDR1 WNHNN, CDR2 SYGVQD (reference sequence). V shed 6 bases and J shed 2 bases, with 6 bases lying between them. CDR3 length: 12 amino acids. CDR3 sequence (DNA): TGCGCCAGCAGAGACTTCACAGATACGCAGTATTTT. Encoded protein: CASRDFTDTQYF.

The chain carries TRBV9 and TRBJ2-1; no firm D call. Trimming took off 0 bases at V and 5 bases at J, with 9 bases between the two ends. Germline CDR1 SGDLS, CDR2 YYNGEE. The length of the CDR3 is 14 residues. CDR3 in DNA: TGTGCCAGCAGCGTAGCGAGAGCCAACAATGAGCAGTTCTTC. Protein: CASSVARANNEQFF.

Turning to this clone: The sample contains more than one DNA sequence encoding this CDR3. The chain links TRBV19 to TRBJ2-1, with D perhaps TRBD2 (7 bases). This CDR3 region has 16 residues. V was pared by 4 bases and J by 2 bases, with 15 bases between. Germline CDR1 and CDR2: LNHDA and SQIVND (reference sequence). CDR3 region: CASSRGGRTAYNEQFF. As DNA, the CDR3 is TGTGCCAGTAGTAGGGGGGGCCGGACAGCCTACAATGAGCAGTTCTTC. Combining the CDR3 with reference TRBV19 and TRBJ2-1 gives the whole variable domain DGGITQSPKYLFRKEGQNVTLSCEQNLNHDAMYWYRQDPGQGLRLIYYSQIVNDFQKGDIAEGYSVSREKKESFPLTVTSAQKNPTAFYLCASSRGGRTAYNEQFFGPGTRLTVL.

The chain combines TRBV6-1 with TRBJ2-7, with D uncertain. This CDR3 spans 12 amino acids. V was trimmed by 3 bases and J by 7 bases, leaving 10 bases between them. Per germline, CDR1 MNHNS and CDR2 SASEGT. Here the CDR3 reads CASSEPIREQYF. The CDR3 DNA is TGTGCCAGCAGTGAGCCCATTCGGGAGCAGTACTTC.

The V and J genes are TRBV7-9 and TRBJ2-3, with D tentatively TRBD2 (6 bases). Germline V CDR1 and CDR2: SEHNR, FQNEAQ (reference sequence). Trimming took 0 bases from V and 2 from J, leaving 12 bases between them. The CDR3 contains 16 residues. CDR3 sequence: CASSLAVAAPTDTQYF. Written as DNA, the CDR3 is TGTGCCAGCAGCTTAGCGGTAGCGGCCCCCACAGATACGCAGTATTTT.

This clone was seen once. The chain couples TRBV9 to TRBJ2-7, with 7 nucleotides matching TRBD2. Looked up from germline, CDR1 is SGDLS and CDR2 is YYNGEE. After removal of 3 bases from V and 3 bases from J, the junction contained 12 bases not matched to a gene. The CDR3 is made up of 16 amino acids. The CDR3 sequence: CASSEGAGDPYYEQYF. The CDR3 DNA reads TGTGCCAGCAGCGAAGGGGCGGGAGATCCCTACTACGAGCAGTACTTC.

A single count supports this clone. The V call is TRBV6-5, the J call TRBJ2-1; 10 positions agree with TRBD2. Trimming cost V 6 bases and J 3 bases; bases outside gene matches: 2. The CDR3 has 14 residues. Per the germline V gene, CDR1 is MNHEY and CDR2 is SVGAGI. Here the CDR3 DNA reads TGTGCCAGCAGAGGGACTAGCGTCTACAATGAGCAGTTCTTC. Its protein is CASRGTSVYNEQFF.

The chain carries TRBV7-9 and TRBJ2-7, with 7 bases that match TRBD1. Germline values: CDR1 SEHNR, CDR2 FQNEAQ (reference sequence). Unmatched junction bases numbered 5, after V lost 5 bases and J lost 4 bases. The CDR3 consists of 13 residues. This CDR3 reads CASSDTGEYEQYF. CDR3 nucleotides: TGTGCCAGCAGCGACACAGGGGAATACGAGCAGTACTTC.

The chain links TRBV27 to TRBJ1-5; tentative D call: TRBD1 (6 bases). Trimming took off 6 bases at V and 3 bases at J, with 12 bases between the two ends. The germline V gene has CDR1 MNHEY and CDR2 SMNVEV (reference sequence). The CDR3 has 14 amino acids. This CDR3 is CASSLQGHNQPQHF. The CDR3 coding sequence is TGTGCCAGCAGCCTCCAGGGGCACAATCAGCCCCAGCATTTT.

J is TRBJ2-1 and V is TRBV2; the D gene is possibly TRBD1 (5 bases). The CDR3 length is 15 residues. Trimming stripped 4 bases from V and 3 bases from J, with 13 bases between. CDR1 SNHLY and CDR2 FYNNEI come from the germline V gene. Here the CDR3 DNA reads TGTGCCAGCAGTGTAGGCCAGGGAATCTACAATGAGCAGTTCTTC. This gives the protein CASSVGQGIYNEQFF.

J is TRBJ2-2 and V is TRBV13, with D unclear. Trimming shortened V by 5 bases and J by 0 bases, and 4 bases separated the two germline ends. The germline V gene encodes CDR1 PRHDT and CDR2 FYEKMQ (reference sequence). The CDR3 has 13 amino acids. Here the CDR3 DNA reads TGTGCCAGCAGCCTCCCGAACACCGGGGAGCTGTTTTTT. Its protein product is CASSLPNTGELFF.

The chain employs TRBV7-2 and TRBJ1-2; 12 nucleotides agree with TRBD1. The ends lost 4 bases at V and 8 bases at J; junction bases unmatched: 8. This CDR3 is built from 15 residues. In germline, CDR1 is SGHTA, CDR2 FQGNSA. CDR3 amino acids: CASSSFGTGGEGYTF. The CDR3 nucleotides read TGTGCCAGCAGCTCCTTCGGGACAGGGGGCGAAGGCTACACCTTC.

The chain combines TRBV6-5 with TRBJ1-1, with 7 bases matching TRBD1. Germline lookup yields CDR1 MNHEY and CDR2 SVGAGI. The junction had 0 bases not matched to a gene; V was cut back by 4 bases and J by 1 base. The CDR3 is 13 residues long. As DNA, the CDR3 is TGTGCCAGCAGTTGGGACAGGAACACTGAAGCTTTCTTT. Its protein product is CASSWDRNTEAFF.

The V call is TRBV11-3, the J call TRBJ2-1; 13 nucleotides align to TRBD2. Unmatched junction bases numbered 4, after V lost 5 bases and J lost 6 bases. The CDR3 contains 15 residues. Germline V gene data show CDR1 as SGHNT and CDR2 as YENEEA. DNA of the CDR3: TGTGCCAGCAGCCGCGGGACTAGCGGGATCAATGAGCAGTTCTTC. Protein product: CASSRGTSGINEQFF.

CDR3 in amino acids: CAIMGTSGGDTQYF. DNA for the CDR3: TGTGCCATCATGGGTACTAGCGGGGGAGATACGCAGTATTTT. This sequence joins TRBV10-3 and TRBJ2-3; 11 bases are a match to TRBD2. The CDR3 totals 14 residues. From germline, CDR1 is ENHRY and CDR2 SYGVKD. Trimming cost V 7 bases and J 5 bases; bases outside gene matches: 5.